A selection of T cell receptor beta chains follows, all from one sample in a study of CD8 T cells in Susac syndrome. TCRdb reprocessed the immunoSEQ multiplex PCR reads via MiXCR and lists one record per CDR3 protein. The table has hundreds of thousands of distinct CDR3 sequences, 90% to 95% seen once. Specimen: CD4+ T cells from PBMCs. These receptors were taken from a human donor with multiple sclerosis. The CDR3 runs from the conserved cysteine through the conserved F or W. Fields, in order: clone size, V gene, J gene, D gene, CDR3 DNA, CDR3 protein. The D gene is left open where the match is weak. Size is omitted from some rows. Given values are once, few, many or a class for expanded clones.

size: -
V: TRBV3-1
J: TRBJ2-3
D: -
DNA: TGTGCCAGCAGCCAAGGTTCTGCTACGCAGTATTTT
CDR3: CASSQGSATQYF

size: few
V: TRBV7-8
J: TRBJ1-6
D: -
DNA: TGTGCCAGCAGCCCCGGGGGGAATTCACCCCTCCACTTT
CDR3: CASSPGGNSPLHF

size: few
V: TRBV19
J: TRBJ1-1
D: TRBD1
DNA: TGTGCCAGTAGTCAAACAGGGGTGACTGAAGCTTTCTTT
CDR3: CASSQTGVTEAFF

size: -
V: TRBV19
J: TRBJ1-1
D: -
DNA: TGTGCCAGTAGTCTCTCGGACGTGAACACTGAAGCTTTCTTT
CDR3: CASSLSDVNTEAFF

size: -
V: TRBV3-1
J: TRBJ1-2
D: -
DNA: TGTGCCAGCAGCCAATCCTATGGCTACACCTTC
CDR3: CASSQSYGYTF

size: -
V: TRBV20-1
J: TRBJ1-5
D: -
DNA: TGCAGTGCTAGAGGCCGGGAGATCAATCAGCCCCAGCATTTT
CDR3: CSARGREINQPQHF

size: -
V: TRBV12-3/TRBV12-4
J: TRBJ1-4
D: -
DNA: TGTGCCAGTTGTCGATCGGGCCGGTTAACTGAAAAACTGTTTTTT
CDR3: CASCRSGRLTEKLFF

size: -
V: TRBV23-1
J: TRBJ2-5
D: -
DNA: TGCGCCCTCGTCGGGGGGCGGGAGACCCAGTACTTC
CDR3: CALVGGRETQYF

size: once
V: TRBV15
J: TRBJ2-7
D: -
DNA: TGTGCCACCAGCAGAGATCGGGGGGCCGGTAACTACGAGCAGTACTTC
CDR3: CATSRDRGAGNYEQYF

size: once
V: TRBV12-3/TRBV12-4
J: TRBJ2-3
D: TRBD2
DNA: TGTGCCAGCAGTTTCCTCGCGCGGGGGGGCCTAACGGTGACAGATACGCAGTATTTT
CDR3: CASSFLARGGLTVTDTQYF

size: -
V: TRBV7-2
J: TRBJ1-5
D: -
DNA: TGTGCCAGCAGCTTAGTGGTTTCCGGTAATCAGCCCCAGCATTTT
CDR3: CASSLVVSGNQPQHF

size: -
V: TRBV5-1
J: TRBJ2-3
D: -
DNA: TGCGCCAGCAGCTCCCCGGGGGTCTCAGATACGCAGTATTTT
CDR3: CASSSPGVSDTQYF

size: -
V: TRBV5-6
J: TRBJ2-1
D: TRBD1
DNA: TGTGCCAGCAGCCAACGGACAGGGGAAATTGTTAATGAGCAGTTCTTC
CDR3: CASSQRTGEIVNEQFF

size: -
V: TRBV28
J: TRBJ1-5
D: -
DNA: TGTGCCAGCAGTTTGGCTTTGGGGACCCAGCATTTT
CDR3: CASSLALGTQHF

size: -
V: TRBV23-1
J: TRBJ2-3
D: TRBD2
DNA: TGCGCCAGCAGTCCTTTATCCGGGGGGATCCTTCGTGCAGATACGCAGTATTTT
CDR3: CASSPLSGGILRADTQYF

size: -
V: TRBV4-1
J: TRBJ1-2
D: -
DNA: TGCGCCAGCAGCCAAGAGACAGCTAACTATGGCTACACCTTC
CDR3: CASSQETANYGYTF

size: -
V: TRBV7-9
J: TRBJ2-2
D: -
DNA: TGTGCCAGCAGCTTAGTTGCGGACACCGGGGAGCTGTTTTTT
CDR3: CASSLVADTGELFF

size: -
V: TRBV19
J: TRBJ2-2
D: TRBD2
DNA: TGTGCCAGTAGGGCGCTACTAGCGGCTAACACCGGGGAGCTGTTTTTT
CDR3: CASRALLAANTGELFF

size: -
V: TRBV20-1
J: TRBJ2-3
D: -
DNA: TGCAGCGCCTATACGCAGTATTTT
CDR3: CSAYTQYF

size: -
V: TRBV6-1
J: TRBJ1-1
D: -
DNA: TGTGCCAGCAGTGAAGACACACAAAGGGACACTGAAGCTTTCTTT
CDR3: CASSEDTQRDTEAFF

size: -
V: TRBV7-9
J: TRBJ1-5
D: -
DNA: TGTGCCAGCAGCTTGGACCTACCGTTGGGGGGGCGCGGCAATCAGCCCCAGCATTTT
CDR3: CASSLDLPLGGRGNQPQHF

size: -
V: TRBV20-1
J: TRBJ2-1
D: TRBD2
DNA: TGCAGTGCTCCTCGGACTAGCGGGAGGGCGCATGAGCAGTTCTTC
CDR3: CSAPRTSGRAHEQFF

size: -
V: TRBV6-1
J: TRBJ1-1
D: -
DNA: TGTGCCAGCAGTGAGGCTCAAGAAGCTTTCTTT
CDR3: CASSEAQEAFF

size: -
V: TRBV28
J: TRBJ2-7
D: -
DNA: TGTGCCAGCAGCCCGATCGTAACGACCTACGAGCAGTACTTC
CDR3: CASSPIVTTYEQYF

size: few
V: TRBV6-6
J: TRBJ2-3
D: -
DNA: TGTGCCAGCAGTTACGCTGGGGCGAGCACAGATACGCAGTATTTT
CDR3: CASSYAGASTDTQYF

size: -
V: TRBV7-3
J: TRBJ2-3
D: TRBD1
DNA: TGTGCCAGCAGCTTATATGGACAGGCGGGAGATACGCAGTATTTT
CDR3: CASSLYGQAGDTQYF

size: -
V: TRBV6-6
J: TRBJ1-2
D: -
DNA: TGTGCCAGCAGCCCGGATCGGGGGGCCTATGGCTACACCTTC
CDR3: CASSPDRGAYGYTF

size: few
V: TRBV5-1
J: TRBJ2-2
D: TRBD1
DNA: TGCGCCAGCAGCCCAGGGGGCCTAACCACCGGGGAGCTGTTTTTT
CDR3: CASSPGGLTTGELFF

size: -
V: TRBV24-1
J: TRBJ2-3
D: -
DNA: TGTGCCACCAGTGTCCAGTCCGGGCCAGATACGCAGTATTTT
CDR3: CATSVQSGPDTQYF

size: -
V: TRBV14
J: TRBJ1-3
D: -
DNA: TGTGCCAGCAGCCAACGATCTTATGCGGGAAACACCATATATTTT
CDR3: CASSQRSYAGNTIYF

size: -
V: TRBV24-1
J: TRBJ2-3
D: -
DNA: TGTGCCACCAGTGATTTCCCCACGGGGAGCGCCAATTCAGATACGCAGTATTTT
CDR3: CATSDFPTGSANSDTQYF

size: -
V: TRBV5-1
J: TRBJ1-2
D: TRBD1
DNA: TGCGCCAGCAGCTTGGACGCAGGGGGCGACTATGGCTACACCTTC
CDR3: CASSLDAGGDYGYTF

size: -
V: TRBV6-2/TRBV6-3
J: TRBJ1-2
D: -
DNA: TGTGCCAGCAGTGGAAGGATCCACACCTTC
CDR3: CASSGRIHTF

size: -
V: TRBV5-4
J: TRBJ1-2
D: TRBD1
DNA: TGTGCCAGCAGCTCAATCAGGGGGAACTATGGCTACACCTTC
CDR3: CASSSIRGNYGYTF

size: -
V: TRBV30
J: TRBJ2-2
D: TRBD2
DNA: TGTGCCTGGGGTCCCTACCGGGAGGGCACCGGGGAGCTGTTTTTT
CDR3: CAWGPYREGTGELFF

size: -
V: TRBV28
J: TRBJ2-1
D: -
DNA: TGTGCCAGCAGTTTTATCGGTCGCAATGAGCAGTTCTTC
CDR3: CASSFIGRNEQFF

size: -
V: TRBV19
J: TRBJ1-5
D: -
DNA: TGTGCCAGTAGTATTTTGGGGGGCGGATTTCAGCCCCAGCATTTT
CDR3: CASSILGGGFQPQHF

size: -
V: TRBV5-1
J: TRBJ1-1
D: -
DNA: TGCGCCAGCAGCCTTTCGGGGTTTGCGAACACTGAAGCTTTCTTT
CDR3: CASSLSGFANTEAFF

size: -
V: TRBV18
J: TRBJ1-2
D: -
DNA: TGTGCCAGCTCACCAGGGATTAACTATGGCTACACCTTC
CDR3: CASSPGINYGYTF

size: -
V: TRBV24-1
J: TRBJ2-6
D: -
DNA: TGTGCCACCAGTGATAGGGCCGCCGCCCTCTCTGGGGCCAACGTCCTGACTTTC
CDR3: CATSDRAAALSGANVLTF

size: -
V: TRBV18
J: TRBJ1-2
D: -
DNA: TGTGCCAGCTCCGGAGGAGATCTTAACTATGGCTACACCTTC
CDR3: CASSGGDLNYGYTF

size: once
V: TRBV29-1
J: TRBJ1-3
D: -
DNA: TGCAGCGTTGCTGTACTCTCTGGAAACACCATATATTTT
CDR3: CSVAVLSGNTIYF